The entry below gives a single T cell receptor beta chain sequence along with its context. Its antigen is not known. Naive CD8 isolation took CD45RO-negative cells positively selected for CCR7 and excluded terminally differentiated effector memory CD45RA+ cells. Germline values: CDR1 LNHDA, CDR2 SQIVND (reference sequence). Trimming cost V 1 base and J 5 bases, with 6 bases left between them. The CDR3 runs 12 residues. This specimen belongs to a study of shared clonotypes between healthy human individuals. Overall study: Plates per donor: three CD4 naive, three CD4 memory, two CD8 naive, one CD8 memory. Study outcomes and limitations: The generation probabilities recorded for non-shared clonotypes fell below those of clonotypes shared by all four donors.

Method: immunoSEQ multiplex PCR; TCRdb's copy keeps in-frame clones and lacks some. The sample records some 2,000,000 clones, approximately 95% being singletons. The sequencing input was naive CD8+ T cells sorted from blood. The TCR comes from a man aged 18 to 30 in good health. V gene TRBV19 combines with J gene TRBJ2-7; D uncertain. The CDR3 is CASSIGAHEQYF. In nucleotides, the CDR3 is TGTGCCAGTAGTATAGGGGCGCACGAGCAGTACTTC. The whole variable domain, remainder taken from reference TRBV19 and TRBJ2-7, is DGGITQSPKYLFRKEGQNVTLSCEQNLNHDAMYWYRQDPGQGLRLIYYSQIVNDFQKGDIAEGYSVSREKKESFPLTVTSAQKNPTAFYLCASSIGAHEQYFGPGTRLTVT.